This T cell receptor beta chain was documented in a study of siplizumab effects on memory and regulatory T cells (dated by TCRdb to about 2019). About the study as a whole: The study examined how the anti-CD2 antibody siplizumab affects alloreactive T-cell subsets in allogeneic mixed lymphocyte reactions built from human PBMCs. Overall study outcomes, separate from this receptor: For roughly 80-97% of proliferating CD4+ or CD8+ clones, no naive or memory phenotype could be assigned. Of the alloreactive CD4+ clones that could be mapped, the Treg-derived share averaged about 70% with siplizumab compared with approximately 30% in control reactions. Compared with memory T cells, unstimulated naive T cells appeared more diverse, and naive cells seemed to make a substantial contribution to the alloresponse. Sequences below about 10^-5 frequency were poorly captured, so only a minor fraction of alloreactive clones could be mapped to unstimulated subsets. The cumulative frequency of alloreactive sequences that could be traced back to unstimulated CD4+ memory T cells was significantly reduced by siplizumab. Whether proliferating Tregs from siplizumab cultures actually had suppressive function was not functionally confirmed.

The CDR3 goes from the cysteine to the phenylalanine over 12 residues. The read is trimmed to its CDR3 DNA, 36 bases read in frame from base 1. V and J lose 5 bases and 7 bases, and a span of 10 bases separates them. CDR1 SGHAT and CDR2 FQNNGV are derived from the germline V gene. For this clone: The target of this receptor is not known. Qualities for individual bases were not recorded, and no much larger clone is one base off.

Receptor libraries were prepared by the immunoSEQ multiplex PCR assay. Some 100,000 TCR templates per sample were assayed by the deep sequencing platform. Genomic DNA extracted from sorted T cells was used for TCRbeta CDR3 sequencing. On the authors' methods: The R programming language was used for clonal analysis of the TCRbeta CDR3 data. Alloreactive CD4+ and CD8+ clones were defined by comparing unstimulated samples with post-reaction CFSE-low samples. Regulatory or non-regulatory origin was assigned to alloreactive CD4+ clones by matching of sequences to sorted unstimulated Treg and non-Treg repertoires. TCRdb's version of the immuneACCESS table is confined to in-frame rearrangements and falls short of the full clone set. An unresolved V gene accounts for under half of the shortfall where checked; the remainder is of unknown origin. The V and J calls and clone size come from that table; D and trimming were worked out from the DNA. Recorded for this sample are some 40,000 clones; 70% to 90% of them occurred a single time. The ten largest account for 0.25% of the sample.

In three donor pairs, further sequencing was done on unstimulated CD8+ naive, CD4+ memory, CD8+ TEMRA, CD4+ naive and CD8+ effector memory subsets. Sorted unstimulated T cells and proliferating T cells recovered from mixed lymphocyte reactions underwent TCRbeta CDR3 sequencing. Fresh whole blood from roughly 10 HLA-typed healthy donors was used to isolate PBMCs. The sample was naive CD4+ T cells sorted from blood. The sample's cell subset or site, from its label and the paper: unstimulated naive T cells. This receptor chain uses TRBV11-2 and TRBJ2-3, with the D gene call left open. The sequence came from a human donor in good health. The nucleotide sequence reads as follows: TGTGCCAGCAGCCCTAGGATTTATACGCAGTATTTT. It encodes CASSPRIYTQYF.